The T cell receptor (beta chain) described here comes from a study of shared clonotypes between healthy human individuals. Study-level findings and limits: Shared across a few donors were around 4.7% of the naive CD4 clonotypes.

This clone was found once. Its antigen is currently unknown. Data came from immunoSEQ multiplex PCR; TCRdb stores just in-frame clones and leaves some out. The sample has 1.5 million to 2.5 million clones; approximately 94% are singletons. The V gene's germline CDR1 is SEHNR and CDR2 FQNEAQ (reference sequence). Trimming cost V 4 bases and J 5 bases, with 17 bases left between them. This CDR3 is built from 16 residues. Terminally differentiated effector memory CD45RA+ cells were excluded by CCR7 positive selection of CD45RO-negative cells. The chain employs TRBV7-9 and TRBJ1-4; D gene uncertain. Material for sequencing was naive CD8+ T cells sorted from blood. The receptor was isolated from a man younger than 30 in good health. This CDR3 is CASSSVEVPLNEKLFF. DNA of the CDR3: TGTGCCAGCAGCTCCGTCGAAGTCCCCCTAAATGAAAAACTGTTTTTT.